Listed below are T cell receptor beta chains from one sample, sequenced in a study of OX40 agonist ivuxolimab in advanced cancers. This table comes from immunoSEQ multiplex PCR, and its TCRdb copy is limited to in-frame clones, with some not included. The repertoire holds approximately 54,000 clones, with less than 95% as singletons. The sequencing here drew on CD4+ or CD8+ T cells sorted from blood, taken in a trial of the OX40 agonist ivuxolimab. These receptors were collected from an adult with an advanced solid tumor such as melanoma, head and neck, liver or kidney cancer. The CDR3 runs from the conserved cysteine through the conserved F or W. The D gene is left open where the match is weak. Clone size is stated in some rows and not others, as once, few, many or a class when expanded.

clone_size j_call d_call v_call cdr3_nt cdr3_aa
NA TRBJ1-2 NA TRBV6-5 TGTGCCAGCAGCCCACAGCTTATCGGGGGCCATGGCTACACCTTC CASSPQLIGGHGYTF
NA TRBJ2-2 NA TRBV11-2 TGTGCCAGCAGCTTGCAGGGGTCGAACACCGGGGAGCTGTTTTTT CASSLQGSNTGELFF
NA TRBJ2-1 NA TRBV7-3 TGTGCCAGCAGCTTACTTGGGGCTTCTATTGAGCAGTTCTTC CASSLLGASIEQFF
NA TRBJ2-7 NA TRBV7-9 TGTGCCAGCAGCTTAGAAAACAGCTTCTACGAGCAGTACTTC CASSLENSFYEQYF
NA TRBJ1-1 NA TRBV7-3 TGTGCCAGCAGCGGGGGGCCGAACACTGAAGCTTTCTTT CASSGGPNTEAFF
NA TRBJ1-5 NA TRBV7-9 TGTGCCAGCAGCTTAGGGGGACAGCCCCAGCATTTT CASSLGGQPQHF
NA TRBJ2-5 NA TRBV7-9 TGTGCCAGCAGCTTAGCAGGGCAGGGGCAGTACTTC CASSLAGQGQYF
NA TRBJ2-5 NA TRBV18 TGTGCCAGCTCAATTACTATAGTCACGCCGTCGGAGACCCAGTACTTC CASSITIVTPSETQYF
NA TRBJ2-7 NA TRBV5-8 TGTGCCAGCAGCCAAGATGCAGGGAGCTCCTACGAGCAGTACTTC CASSQDAGSSYEQYF
NA TRBJ1-6 NA TRBV15 TGTGCCACCAAAGAGGGTTATTCACCCCTCCACTTT CATKEGYSPLHF
NA TRBJ2-7 NA TRBV7-2 TGTGCCAGCAGCTTAGGGGCGGTCCGACCCTACGAGCAGTACTTC CASSLGAVRPYEQYF
NA TRBJ2-1 TRBD2 TRBV7-3 TGTGCCAGCAGCGAGGGACTAGCGGGTGAGCAGTTCTTC CASSEGLAGEQFF
NA TRBJ1-1 TRBD1 TRBV28 TGTGCCAGCAGTTTGGGACAGGTTCTCATGAACACTGAAGCTTTCTTT CASSLGQVLMNTEAFF
NA TRBJ1-2 NA TRBV4-1 TGCGCCAGCAGCCAGGGACTTAAAGCGGATGGCTACACCTTC CASSQGLKADGYTF
NA TRBJ1-5 NA TRBV27 TGTGCCAGCAGCCCCGGGACCCCCAGCAGGCCCCAGCATTTT CASSPGTPSRPQHF
NA TRBJ2-3 TRBD2 TRBV7-9 TGTGCCAGCAGCTTAGAGCTAGCGGGAGTAAGAGATACGCAGTATTTT CASSLELAGVRDTQYF
NA TRBJ1-4 NA TRBV27 TGTGCCAGCAGTGGCGGGGGAGGGGGGGAAAAACTGTTTTTT CASSGGGGGEKLFF
NA TRBJ1-1 NA TRBV2 TGTGCCAGCAGTGAAGAGGAATGGACTGAAGCTTTCTTT CASSEEEWTEAFF
NA TRBJ2-7 NA TRBV2 TGTGCCAGCAGTGACCGTCTCTACGAGCAGTACTTC CASSDRLYEQYF
NA TRBJ2-1 TRBD2 TRBV19 TGTGCCAGTTCTAGCGGGACCTACAATGAGCAGTTCTTC CASSSGTYNEQFF
few TRBJ1-3 NA TRBV6-5 TGTGCCAGCAAAGAGGTCTCTGGAAACACCATATATTTT CASKEVSGNTIYF
NA TRBJ1-2 NA TRBV15 TGTGCCACCAGCAGAGATTTGGGGGCGCGAAACTCCTATGGCTACACCTTC CATSRDLGARNSYGYTF
once TRBJ2-7 NA TRBV30 TGTGCCTGGAGTTCCCCGGACGGTTCCTACGAGCAGTACTTC CAWSSPDGSYEQYF
NA TRBJ2-1 NA TRBV29-1 TGCAGCGTTGGGGGAGCGGACTCCTACAATGAGCAGTTCTTC CSVGGADSYNEQFF
NA TRBJ1-3 NA TRBV7-9 TGTGCCAGCATCGGCAGGGTGTCTGGAAACACCATATATTTT CASIGRVSGNTIYF
NA TRBJ2-1 TRBD2 TRBV4-3 TGCGCCAGCAGCCAAGGAGGGCTAGCGGGAGGGGAGCAGTTCTTC CASSQGGLAGGEQFF
NA TRBJ1-5 NA TRBV27 TGTGCCAGCCAAAAAACAGCTAATAGCAATCAGCCCCAGCATTTT CASQKTANSNQPQHF
NA TRBJ1-5 TRBD1 TRBV27 TGTGCCAGCCGACCAGGGACAGGGGGCTTGCCCCAGCATTTT CASRPGTGGLPQHF
NA TRBJ2-2 TRBD2 TRBV15 TGTGCCACCAGCAGTCCCCTAGCGGGAGGAACCGGGGAGCTGTTTTTT CATSSPLAGGTGELFF
NA TRBJ1-1 NA TRBV15 TGTGCCACCAGCCTCCTCGGGGCCGAAGCTTTCTTT CATSLLGAEAFF
NA TRBJ2-5 NA TRBV28 TGTGCCAGCAGACTGACAGGCGAAGAGACCCAGTACTTC CASRLTGEETQYF